The 3 T cell receptor beta chains in this list originate from one sample, sequenced in a study of shared clonotypes between healthy human individuals. The table came from immunoSEQ multiplex PCR; TCRdb's copy has only in-frame clones and leaves some out. The table lists 2 million to 2.5 million clones, 90% to 97% of them singletons. The sample consisted of naive CD4+ T cells sorted from blood. Subset denoted: CD45RA+ positively selected. The source is a man younger than 35 in good health.

The rearrangement links TRBV28 to TRBJ1-5, with 9 bases identical to TRBD1. The germline V gene encodes CDR1 MDHEN and CDR2 SYDVKM. The CDR3 runs 17 residues. Trimming took 5 bases from V and 0 from J; bases not matched to a gene: 8. This chain's CDR3 is CASSQYPGQGSNQPQHF. The CDR3 DNA sequence: TGTGCCAGCAGTCAGTATCCGGGACAGGGTAGCAATCAGCCCCAGCATTTT.

This clone was seen only once. The chain recombines TRBV2 with TRBJ1-5, with D uncertain. Trimming removed 6 bases at V and 0 bases at J, with 18 bases between. The CDR3 is 17 residues long. Germline assignment: CDR1 SNHLY and CDR2 FYNNEI. The CDR3: CASSAGTATTSNQPQHF. The CDR3 nucleotides are TGTGCCAGCAGCGCCGGAACAGCTACAACTAGCAATCAGCCCCAGCATTTT.

This chain uses TRBV18 with TRBJ2-2; tentatively, D is TRBD2 (5 bases). The V end lost 5 bases, the J end lost 3 bases, and 16 bases lay between the germline ends. This CDR3 has 16 amino acids. The V gene's germline CDR1 is KGHSH and CDR2 LQKENI. CDR3 sequence (DNA): TGTGCCAGCTCAACACTTCCGGGAATGGACACCGGGGAGCTGTTTTTT. This sequence encodes CASSTLPGMDTGELFF.